The TCR beta chain described here comes from a study of T cells in Graves' hyperthyroidism and ophthalmopathy (dated by TCRdb to the late 2010s). Concerning the study at large: Peripheral blood samples were taken at initial diagnosis, before any treatment was given. To identify distinguishing TCR V-J signatures, a discovery cohort of around 100 patients was used, comprising approximately 40 with Graves' ophthalmopathy and 57 with stable Graves' hyperthyroidism. Prospective prediction of ophthalmopathy was tested in an independent validation cohort consisting of 18 hyperthyroidism patients and 17 patients who later progressed to ophthalmopathy. For training and testing, the 100 or so patients in the discovery cohort were randomly divided in a 7:3 ratio. In over five Graves' hyperthyroidism patients, the study also compared T-cell repertoires from thyroid tissue with T-cell repertoires from blood. After sampling, hyperthyroidism patients received methimazole starting at 30 mg daily, and ophthalmopathy patients received high-dose intravenous methylprednisolone. The paper describes TCR Vbeta CDR3 sequencing of 120 to 150 peripheral blood samples, made up of about 40 ophthalmopathy patients, approximately 73 hyperthyroidism patients and some 17 progressor patients.

Stable Graves' hyperthyroidism was defined as the absence of progression to ophthalmopathy over 18 months of follow-up. Hyperthyroidism patients were aged 18 to 65 years and newly diagnosed, with disease duration of less than 2 months. Any patient with an uncontrolled infection, another autoimmune disease, pregnancy or lactation was excluded. Diagnoses were established on the basis of clinical symptoms, serum thyroxine and TRAb, thyroid ultrasound, and orbital computed tomography. PBMCs were isolated from roughly 10 ml of fresh peripheral blood by Ficoll-Paque density gradient centrifugation. Total RNA was extracted using Trizol reagent, and RNA quality was assessed on an Agilent 2100 Bioanalyzer. The research as a whole found: A 13 V-J signature model separated ophthalmopathy from stable hyperthyroidism, with around 88% sensitivity and 81.08% specificity in cross-validation and 80%/75% in testing. Most expanded thyroid clonotypes (frequency above 0.001) were also found in blood, which suggests that blood repertoires may mirror thyroid immune responses. Sample size was not statistically predetermined, and blinding of investigators to group allocation was not performed. In validation, the model predicted progression to ophthalmopathy with roughly 66% sensitivity and over 72% specificity, a median of around six months before onset.

This clonotype has just a few counts. The antigen this receptor binds is unknown. No quality values exist for individual bases; no much larger clone is one base distant. V and J are trimmed by 5 bases and 5 bases, and the gene matches miss 15 bases of the junction. From a lookup of the germline V gene, CDR1 and CDR2 are SGHTA and FQGNSA. Counted from cysteine to phenylalanine, this CDR3 has 17 amino acids. Just the 51-base CDR3 DNA is kept, in frame starting at base 1. Amplification of TCR beta CDR3 regions was carried out from RNA transcripts. A first-round RT-PCR of the TCR CDR3 used the HTBI primer set with the Qiagen OneStep RT-PCR kit. Libraries were constructed in a second round of multiplex PCR, after which size selection and purification were performed. Sequencing of the libraries was done on an Illumina HiSeq2000 using paired-end 100 bp reads. The paper's data handling went like this. Raw data were processed with SOAPnuke, discarding reads with adapters, uncalled bases, mean Phred below 15, or no exact constant-primer or identifier match. High-quality paired reads were merged using COPE v1.2.5, and each unique nucleotide sequence was defined as a clonotype. MiTCR v1.1 was used to align clonotypes to the IMGT TRBV, TRBD and TRBJ reference segments. Only V-J combinations with frequency above 0.0001, covering about 99% of repertoires, were analysed. A TCS score was defined as the ratio of F50 (clonal expansion) to E x V (chaos), with BLOSUM62-based TCRdist applied between CDR3 peptides within each V-J. Welch's t-statistics and random forest reduced 500 to 550 V-J features to 13, which were used in a naive Bayes classifier (R e1071). Starting from the raw public reads, TCRdb applied fastp trimming at Q25, assembled clones with MiXCR and retained in-frame beta chains. Records with the same CDR3 protein are collapsed into one entry carrying the most frequent genes and DNA. The V and J calls and clone size come from TCRdb's table, not from the authors' own analysis. A total of fewer than 850,000 distinct CDR3 sequences appear in this sample, around 16% of them only once. The top ten hold about 14% of the sample.

Material: blood. The chain employs TRBV7-2 and TRBJ2-3; 8 nucleotides in the junction match TRBD2. This sequence originates from a man aged 50-60 years with Graves' hyperthyroidism. The sequenced DNA is TGTGCCAGCAGCGAGACGGCCCCGGGACTAGTGGGAGATACGCAGTATTTT. Translated, this is CASSETAPGLVGDTQYF.